This T cell receptor beta chain was sequenced during a study of T cells in Graves' hyperthyroidism and ophthalmopathy. Overall study findings and caveats: Also found in blood were most expanded thyroid clonotypes above 0.001.

This clonotype was seen only a few times. The antigen remains unidentified. Researchers took RNA transcripts and amplified the TCR beta CDR3 regions from them. A first-round RT-PCR of the TCR CDR3 used the HTBI primer set. TCRdb independently ran MiXCR on the multiplex PCR reads; one entry per CDR3 protein. The sample has around 660,000 distinct CDR3 sequences; over 40% are singletons. Uncontrolled infection, other autoimmune disease, pregnancy or lactation disqualified patients from enrolment. The clonotype comes from an adult man with Graves' disease, either hyperthyroidism or ophthalmopathy (not recorded which). Sequencing was done on a sample of peripheral blood or thyroid tissue (not recorded which).

CDR3 coding DNA: TGTGCCAGCTGCCTCGGGACAGGGGATTCACCCCTCCACTTT. This sequence encodes CASCLGTGDSPLHF. The chain couples TRBV7-2 to TRBJ1-6, with TRBD1 identical over 10 bases. The junction had 6 bases not matched to a gene; V was cut back by 8 bases and J by 8 bases. From germline, CDR1 is SGHTA and CDR2 FQGNSA. The length of the CDR3 is 14 residues.